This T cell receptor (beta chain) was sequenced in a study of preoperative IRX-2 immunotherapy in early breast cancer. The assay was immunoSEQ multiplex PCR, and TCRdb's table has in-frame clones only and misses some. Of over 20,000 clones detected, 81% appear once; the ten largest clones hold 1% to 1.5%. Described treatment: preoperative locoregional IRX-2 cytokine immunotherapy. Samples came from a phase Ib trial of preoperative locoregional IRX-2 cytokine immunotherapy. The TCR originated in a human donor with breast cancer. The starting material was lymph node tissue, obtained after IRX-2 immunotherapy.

The CDR3, as DNA: TGTGCCAGCAGCCCGGACAACAAAGAGACCCAGTACTTC. This translates into CASSPDNKETQYF. This chain connects TRBV28 to TRBJ2-5, with a tentative D call TRBD1 (5 bases). V was clipped by 6 bases and J by 3 bases, with 11 bases between them. The CDR3 has 13 residues. CDR1 is MDHEN and CDR2 is SYDVKM in the germline V gene.